The 22 T cell receptor beta chains below come from one sample, sequenced in a study of T cell changes during pregnancy in multiple sclerosis. The repertoire was sequenced with immunoSEQ multiplex PCR; TCRdb's copy has only in-frame clones and lacks some. This sample has fewer than 90,000 clones, with about 90% found just once. The sequenced sample was peripheral blood, obtained in the second trimester of pregnancy. The receptors derive from a female donor with multiple sclerosis, enrolled in a pregnancy study.

The chain joins TRBV27 to TRBJ1-5; D ambiguous. Trimming took 5 bases from V and 0 from J, leaving 17 bases between them. This CDR3 comprises 17 residues. Germline CDR1 MNHEY, CDR2 SMNVEV (reference sequence). CDR3 protein: CASSGGPLAISNQPQHF. For the CDR3, the DNA is TGTGCCAGCAGTGGCGGGCCCCTAGCAATTAGCAATCAGCCCCAGCATTTT.

V and J are TRBV6-5 and TRBJ1-1, with D maybe TRBD1 (5 bases). The CDR3 is 14 residues long. Germline lookup yields CDR1 MNHEY and CDR2 SVGAGI. The V and J ends lost 6 bases and 3 bases respectively, with 14 bases between them. The CDR3, as DNA: TGTGCCAGCAGCGGCGGGGGGAGATACACTGAAGCTTTCTTT. It encodes CASSGGGRYTEAFF.

The CDR3 here is CASSTGKEPYEQYF. CDR3 bases: TGTGCCAGCAGCACAGGGAAGGAGCCCTACGAGCAGTACTTC. The rearrangement uses TRBV5-4 and TRBJ2-7; tentatively, D is TRBD1 (6 bases). The germline V gene encodes CDR1 SGHNT and CDR2 YYREEE (reference sequence). V dropped 4 bases and J dropped 2 bases, with 13 bases sitting between them. This CDR3 region has 14 residues.

J is TRBJ2-2 and V is TRBV5-4; D call uncertain. CDR1 and CDR2 (germline): SGHNT, YYREEE (reference sequence). The CDR3 runs to 12 residues. Trimming took 4 bases from V and 4 from J, leaving 5 bases between them. The CDR3 here is CASSTITGELFF. In DNA form, the CDR3 reads TGTGCCAGCAGCACAATCACCGGGGAGCTGTTTTTT.

The chain recombines TRBV19 with TRBJ2-7; 7 bases are a match to TRBD2. Unmatched junction bases numbered 7, after V lost 5 bases and J lost 6 bases. Looked up from germline, CDR1 is LNHDA and CDR2 is SQIVND (reference sequence). CDR3 length equals 13 residues. The CDR3 DNA reads TGTGCCAGTAGTTTCGGGGGGACGACCGAGCAGTACTTC. Translated, it gives CASSFGGTTEQYF.

The CDR3 nucleotides are TGTGCCAGCAGCGGGGGGGTATTGAGCTCCTACAATGAGCAGTTCTTC. This sequence encodes CASSGGVLSSYNEQFF. V and J are TRBV5-6 and TRBJ2-1; 7 nucleotides match TRBD2. The CDR3 consists of 16 residues. Germline V gives CDR1 SGHDT, CDR2 YYEEEE. The J segment lost 0 bases and the V segment lost 4 bases, leaving 7 bases of the junction unmatched. The complete variable domain, with remaining parts taken from reference TRBV5-6 and TRBJ2-1, reads DAGVTQSPTHLIKTRGQQVTLRCSPKSGHDTVSWYQQALGQGPQFIFQYYEEEERQRGNFPDRFSGHQFPNYSSELNVNALLLGDSALYLCASSGGVLSSYNEQFFGPGTRLTVL.

The genes are TRBV11-3 and TRBJ1-1; 7 nucleotides match TRBD1. Trimming took 1 base from V and 3 from J; bases not matched to a gene: 5. Germline assignment: CDR1 SGHNT and CDR2 YENEEA. This CDR3 has 15 residues. The CDR3 protein is CASSLGQGRDTEAFF. The CDR3 DNA reads TGTGCCAGCAGCTTAGGACAGGGTCGGGACACTGAAGCTTTCTTT. The variable domain in full, with the rest retrieved from reference TRBV11-3 and TRBJ1-1, is EAGVVQSPRYKIIEKKQPVAFWCNPISGHNTLYWYLQNLGQGPELLIRYENEEAVDDSQLPKDRFSAERLKGVDSTLKIQPAELGDSAVYLCASSLGQGRDTEAFFGQGTRLTVV.

The gene calls are TRBV6-4 and TRBJ2-5; D perhaps matches TRBD2 (6 bases). The germline V gene encodes CDR1 MRHNA and CDR2 SNTAGT. The CDR3 consists of 19 residues. The V gene lost 1 base and the J gene lost 4 bases, with 25 bases spanning the gap. The CDR3 nucleotides read TGTGCCAGCAGTGACTTCAGCTCCCCAGGGCGGGACCCCGGAGAGACCCAGTACTTC. Encoded protein: CASSDFSSPGRDPGETQYF.

This chain links TRBV4-2 with TRBJ1-2; 8 nucleotides agree with TRBD1. This CDR3 has 15 residues. V dropped 4 bases and J dropped 3; count of bases not matched to a gene: 7. Germline values: CDR1 LGHNA, CDR2 YNFKEQ. CDR3 bases: TGTGCCAGCAGCCGGGCGGACAGGGTAGACTATGGCTACACCTTC. Protein: CASSRADRVDYGYTF.

The chain uses TRBV7-2 and TRBJ1-1; 8 bases map to TRBD1. V trimming: 5 bases; J trimming: 0 bases; junction bases outside the gene matches: 8. CDR1 and CDR2 from the germline V gene are SGHTA and FQGNSA. The CDR3 is 16 residues long. This CDR3 is CASSPRTGLMNTEAFF. The DNA for the CDR3 is TGTGCCAGCAGCCCCCGGACAGGGCTCATGAACACTGAAGCTTTCTTT.

The chain joins TRBV19 to TRBJ1-2; D perhaps matches TRBD1 (6 bases). V lost 6 bases, J lost 6 bases, and 20 bases lay in between. CDR1 is LNHDA, CDR2 SQIVND, per germline (reference sequence). The CDR3 has 15 amino acids. The CDR3 sequence is CASSPILPGVHGYTF. CDR3 coding DNA: TGTGCCAGTAGCCCTATCCTACCAGGGGTTCATGGCTACACCTTC.

On this clone: Other DNA sequences within the sample encode an identical CDR3. The genes are TRBV25-1 and TRBJ2-5; TRBD2 matches 7 bases. The CDR3 has 14 amino acids. Looked up from germline, CDR1 is MGHDK and CDR2 is SYGVNS. Trimming removed 2 bases from V and 5 bases from J; junction bases left unmatched: 5. CDR3 loop: CASSEGGAGETQYF. The DNA of the CDR3 is TGTGCCAGCAGTGAAGGGGGAGCGGGGGAGACCCAGTACTTC.

The gene calls are TRBV5-4 and TRBJ2-5; 8 bases agree with TRBD1. The CDR3 runs 15 residues. Germline trimming cut 2 bases from V and 4 bases from J; bases unmatched to any gene: 7. Germline CDR1 and CDR2: SGHNT and YYREEE (reference sequence). The DNA of the CDR3 is TGTGCCAGCAGCTTCAGGGGGCGTATCTTAGAGACCCAGTACTTC. Translation: CASSFRGRILETQYF.

The chain is built from TRBV6-4 and TRBJ1-1; 7 bases are a match to TRBD1. The germline gives CDR1 MRHNA, CDR2 SNTAGT. The CDR3 has 14 residues. The V segment lost 3 bases and the J segment 4 bases; nucleotides outside the gene matches: 5. For the CDR3, the DNA is TGTGCCAGCAGTGATAGATCAGGGGGCACTGAAGCTTTCTTT. The encoded protein is CASSDRSGGTEAFF.

The chain uses TRBV4-3 and TRBJ1-2, with 11 bases aligning to TRBD1. Germline trimming cut 3 bases from V and 2 bases from J; bases unmatched to any gene: 2. The length of the CDR3 is 15 residues. Germline V CDR1 and CDR2: LGHNA, YSLEER. DNA of the CDR3: TGCGCCAGCAGCCAGGGGACAGGGGGAAACTATGGCTACACCTTC. This sequence encodes CASSQGTGGNYGYTF.

The chain has TRBV5-6 and TRBJ2-3; maybe TRBD2 (5 bases). CDR1 is SGHDT and CDR2 is YYEEEE in the germline V gene. Trimming removed 5 bases from V and 4 bases from J, with 14 bases in between. There are 14 residues in the CDR3. CDR3 nucleotides: TGTGCCAGCAGTTTTAGAGGGCCCTCAGATACGCAGTATTTT. Translated, it gives CASSFRGPSDTQYF.

The CDR3 DNA is TGTGCCAGCAGCTTAGCCCTAAGCGGGGGGCCTTACAATGAGCAGTTCTTC. Its translation is CASSLALSGGPYNEQFF. The V and J genes are TRBV11-3 and TRBJ2-1; 9 bases map to TRBD2. The CDR3 runs to 17 residues. V was clipped by 1 base and J by 4 bases; unmatched bases: 8. CDR1 is SGHNT and CDR2 is YENEEA in the germline V gene.

This clone was seen just once. The rearrangement joins TRBV7-8 to TRBJ2-3; D is uncertain. V lost 3 bases and J 2 bases, leaving 6 bases between the germline ends. Germline CDR1 is SGHVS and CDR2 is FQNEAQ. The CDR3 is made up of 13 amino acids. CDR3 sequence reads: CASSFVNTDTQYF. CDR3 sequence (DNA): TGTGCCAGCAGCTTTGTTAACACAGATACGCAGTATTTT.

The chain carries TRBV4-1 and TRBJ2-7; 9 nucleotides agree with TRBD2. The germline V gene has CDR1 MGHRA and CDR2 YSYEKL. The V and J ends lost 1 base and 3 bases, in that order; junction bases with no gene match: 7. The CDR3 has 16 residues. CDR3 loop: CASSQVQAGGDYEQYF. Written as DNA, the CDR3 is TGCGCCAGCAGCCAAGTTCAGGCGGGGGGGGACTACGAGCAGTACTTC.

The rearrangement links TRBV10-3 to TRBJ1-6, with a tentative D call TRBD1 (5 bases). There are 14 residues in the CDR3. V lost 3 bases and J 10 bases, leaving 13 bases between the germline ends. CDR1 and CDR2 from the germline V gene are ENHRY and SYGVKD. The DNA for the CDR3 is TGTGCCATCAGTGATCGGGGGATGAACTCACCCCTCCACTTT. The encoded protein is CAISDRGMNSPLHF.

CDR3 loop: CASSPRLPQETQYF. DNA of the CDR3: TGCGCCAGCAGCCCCAGACTACCCCAAGAGACCCAGTACTTC. The rearrangement links TRBV4-1 to TRBJ2-5; a weak D match, TRBD2 (5 bases). Trimming shortened V by 4 bases and J by 1 base, and 10 bases separated the two germline ends. The CDR3 runs to 14 residues. From germline, CDR1 is MGHRA and CDR2 YSYEKL.

Only a few counts were recorded for this clone. V gene TRBV29-1 combines with J gene TRBJ1-1; D is ambiguous. Germline CDR1 reads SQVTM; CDR2 reads ANQGSEA. The V and J ends lost 5 bases and 4 bases respectively, with 14 bases between them. The CDR3 is 13 amino acids. The CDR3 bases are TGCAGCGTTCGGGGTCCATCGGGCACTGAAGCTTTCTTT. Its protein is CSVRGPSGTEAFF.